Following are 6 T cell receptor beta chains from one sample sequenced in a study of T-cell memory formation after mild COVID-19. TCRdb ran MiXCR on the 5' RACE reads and lists one entry per CDR3 protein. Of roughly 610,000 distinct CDR3 sequences listed, approximately 15% were seen once; the top ten hold about 7.4%. Sample: PBMCs or a T cell subset sorted from them (not recorded which). Source of these receptors: an adult woman who had mild COVID-19 (a few samples of this study predate the infection). Cell type and time point are not known.

This clonotype was recorded once. V and J are TRBV24-1 and TRBJ2-1; D remains unclear. Trimming stripped 8 bases from V and 12 bases from J, with 16 bases between. This CDR3 has 12 amino acids. The germline CDR1 and CDR2 sequences are KGHDR and SFDVKD. Written as DNA, the CDR3 is TGTGCCACCATGGGCCGCTCAGGATCGCAGTTCTTC. Its translation is CATMGRSGSQFF.

A few counts support this clonotype. The chain combines TRBV7-2 with TRBJ1-3; a possible D gene is TRBD1 (5 bases). Germline V lookup: CDR1 SGHTA, CDR2 FQGNSA. There are 14 residues in the CDR3. Trimming shortened V by 6 bases and J by 0 bases, and 9 bases separated the two germline ends. Here the CDR3 reads CASRFQGSGNTIYF. For the CDR3, the DNA is TGTGCCAGCAGGTTCCAGGGCTCTGGAAACACCATATATTTT.

The table lists this clonotype with a few counts. The chain couples TRBV29-1 to TRBJ2-7, with 8 bases identical to TRBD2. CDR3 length: 13 amino acids. CDR1 is SQVTM, CDR2 ANQGSEA, per germline. The V and J ends lost 6 bases and 2 bases, in that order; junction bases with no gene match: 6. CDR3 nucleotides: TGCAGCGTACTAAGCGGGAGAGCCTACGAGCAGTACTTC. Translation: CSVLSGRAYEQYF.

This clonotype was picked up a small number of times. This chain links TRBV20-1 with TRBJ1-1, with D perhaps matching TRBD1 (5 bases). The CDR3 loop spans 11 amino acids. Trimming pared 3 bases from V and 4 bases from J, leaving 6 bases between. Germline V gives CDR1 DFQATT, CDR2 SNEGSKA (reference sequence). The CDR3 DNA reads TGCAGTGCTAGTAGGGGCACTGAAGCTTTCTTT. Its translation: CSASRGTEAFF.

This clonotype appeared a few times. V is TRBV7-8 and J is TRBJ2-5; 7 nucleotides align to TRBD2. The CDR3 is 15 amino acids. Germline loops: CDR1 SGHVS, CDR2 FQNEAQ. Trimming took 5 bases from V and 6 from J; bases not matched to a gene: 12. CDR3 region: CASSLRDYRLQTQYF. In DNA form, the CDR3 reads TGTGCCAGCAGCCTGAGGGACTACCGCCTGCAGACCCAGTACTTC.

This clonotype has ten or more counts. This sequence joins TRBV24-1 and TRBJ2-7; 14 bases align to TRBD2. CDR1 and CDR2 (germline): KGHDR, SFDVKD. The CDR3 has 17 residues. V was pared by 2 bases and J by 9 bases, with 11 bases of the junction left unmatched. CDR3 protein: CATSDSRRGLAGEGQYF. The CDR3 DNA reads as TGTGCCACCAGTGATTCACGCCGGGGACTAGCGGGAGAAGGGCAGTACTTC.